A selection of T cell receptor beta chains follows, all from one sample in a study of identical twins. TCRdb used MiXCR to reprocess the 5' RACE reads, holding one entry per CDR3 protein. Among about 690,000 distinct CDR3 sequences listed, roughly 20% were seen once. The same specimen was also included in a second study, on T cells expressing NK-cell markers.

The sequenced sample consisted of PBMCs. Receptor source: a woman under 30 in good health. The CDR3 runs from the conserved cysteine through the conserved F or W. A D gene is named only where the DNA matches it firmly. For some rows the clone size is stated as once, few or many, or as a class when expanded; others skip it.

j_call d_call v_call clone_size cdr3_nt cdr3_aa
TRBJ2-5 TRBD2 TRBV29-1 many TGCAGCGTCTTTTCAAGCGGGAGGGAGGAGACCCAGTACTTC CSVFSSGREETQYF
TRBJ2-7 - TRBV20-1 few TGCAGTGCTAGTTACGGGGGTACCTACGAGCAGTACTTC CSASYGGTYEQYF
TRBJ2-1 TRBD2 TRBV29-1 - TGCAGCGGTGCGGGGGGCCTCTCCTACAATGAGCAGTTCTTC CSGAGGLSYNEQFF
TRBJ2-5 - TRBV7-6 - TGTGCCAGCAGCCAATGGGTAGGGGATGGAGAGACCCAGTACTTC CASSQWVGDGETQYF
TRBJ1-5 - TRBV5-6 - TGTGCCAGCAGCTCCGACACGGGGAATCAGCCCCAGCATTTT CASSSDTGNQPQHF
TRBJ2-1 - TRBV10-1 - TGCGCCAGCAGCCAAAGGGGGACCAATGAGCAGTTCTTC CASSQRGTNEQFF
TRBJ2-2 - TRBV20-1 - TGCAGTGCTAGAAGCCCTAACGCGAACACCGGGGAGCTGTTTTTT CSARSPNANTGELFF
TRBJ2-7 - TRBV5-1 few TGCGCCAGCAGCGGGCAGGGGACCTACGAGCAGTACTTC CASSGQGTYEQYF
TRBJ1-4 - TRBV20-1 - TGCAGTGCTAGAGATCGGGGGGCGGGATGGAGTGAAAAACTGTTTTTT CSARDRGAGWSEKLFF
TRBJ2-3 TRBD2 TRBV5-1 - TGCGCCAGCATAACTGGGGCGGGGGGGCCTTCAGATACGCAGTATTTT CASITGAGGPSDTQYF
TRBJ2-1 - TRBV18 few TGTGCCAGCTCACCACCGGTCCGCTCCTACAATGAGCAGTTCTTC CASSPPVRSYNEQFF
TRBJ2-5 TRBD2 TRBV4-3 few TGCGCCAGCAGCCAAGAATGGGGCCTAGCGGGAGAGACCCAGTACTTC CASSQEWGLAGETQYF
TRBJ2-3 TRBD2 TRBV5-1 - TGCGCCAGCAGCCTCCCGACTAGCGGGGGGGTAGATACGCAGTATTTT CASSLPTSGGVDTQYF
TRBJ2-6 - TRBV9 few TGTGCCAGCAGCGGACTACAGGGTTCTGGGGCCAACGTCCTGACTTTC CASSGLQGSGANVLTF
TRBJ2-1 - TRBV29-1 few TGCAGCGTTGTGCAGAACAATGAGCAGTTCTTC CSVVQNNEQFF
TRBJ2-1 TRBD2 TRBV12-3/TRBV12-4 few TGTGCCAGCAGTTTAGGGGTCGGACTAGCGGCCTACAATGAGCAGTTCTTC CASSLGVGLAAYNEQFF
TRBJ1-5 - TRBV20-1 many TGCAGTGCTGCAGGGACTAGCAATCAGCCCCAGCATTTT CSAAGTSNQPQHF
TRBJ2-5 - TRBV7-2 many TGTGCCAGCAGCCCACGATTCCAAGAGACCCAGTACTTC CASSPRFQETQYF
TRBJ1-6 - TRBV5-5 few TGTGCCAGCAGCTTGGACAGGCTTAATTCACCCCTCCACTTT CASSLDRLNSPLHF
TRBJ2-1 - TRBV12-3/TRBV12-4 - TGTGCCAGCAGTTTTTCGGGGGCGCCCTACAATGAGCAGTTCTTC CASSFSGAPYNEQFF
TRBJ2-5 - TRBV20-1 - TGCAGTGCTCCCGAGCGGCGTCAAGAGACCCAGTACTTC CSAPERRQETQYF
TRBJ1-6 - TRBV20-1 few TGCAGTGCACCGACAGGTGCCTTTTGGACACCCCTCCACTTT CSAPTGAFWTPLHF
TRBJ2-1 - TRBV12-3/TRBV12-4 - TGTGCCAGCAGACCACGGGAGGGGGCTGAGCAGTTCTTC CASRPREGAEQFF
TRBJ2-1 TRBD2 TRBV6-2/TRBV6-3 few TGTGCCAGCACAGGGCTAGCGGGAGTTGAGCAGTTCTTC CASTGLAGVEQFF
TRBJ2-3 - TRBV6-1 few TGTGCCAGCAGTCCCGGGAGATTCTCTGCCACAGATACGCAGTATTTT CASSPGRFSATDTQYF
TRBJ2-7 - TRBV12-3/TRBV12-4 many TGTGCCAGCAGTTTGAAGGCTAGGGGATCCTACGAGCAGTACTTC CASSLKARGSYEQYF
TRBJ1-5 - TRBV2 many TGTGCCAGCAGCTGGACTAGGGGGAATCAGCCCCAGCATTTT CASSWTRGNQPQHF
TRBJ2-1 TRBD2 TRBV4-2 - TGTGCCAGCAGCCAGGAACGGGGCGGGGGGGCCGGTGAGCAGTTCTTC CASSQERGGGAGEQFF
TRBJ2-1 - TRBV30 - TGTGCCTGGAGTCCTAGCGACCCGCGCAATGAGCAGTTCTTC CAWSPSDPRNEQFF
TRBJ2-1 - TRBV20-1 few TGCAGTGCCCGGGCGGACGCTAATGAGCAGTTCTTC CSARADANEQFF
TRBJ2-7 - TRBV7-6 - TGTGCCAGCAGCTTCGCTTCTTCAGCCTACGAGCAGTACTTC CASSFASSAYEQYF
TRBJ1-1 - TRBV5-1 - TGCGCCAGCAGCTCGTACGGCACTGAAGCTTTCTTT CASSSYGTEAFF
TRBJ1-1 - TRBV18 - TGTGCCAGCTCACCACCAACAGGGTGGACTGAAGCTTTCTTT CASSPPTGWTEAFF
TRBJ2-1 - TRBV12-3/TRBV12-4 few TGTGCCAGCACCACCCTGGCGGCTCCGCGTAATGAGCAGTTCTTC CASTTLAAPRNEQFF
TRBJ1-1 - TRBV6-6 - TGTGCCAGCAGTTACGGGGTAAAGACTGAAGCTTTCTTT CASSYGVKTEAFF
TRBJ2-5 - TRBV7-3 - TGTGCCAGCAGCTTAAGGCGGCAGGGAGAGACCCAGTACTTC CASSLRRQGETQYF
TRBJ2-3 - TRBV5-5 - TGTGCCAGCAGCTTAGACCGGAGGTCAGATACGCAGTATTTT CASSLDRRSDTQYF
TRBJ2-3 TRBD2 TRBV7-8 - TGTGCCAGCAGCACACTAGCGGGGGGCATGACAGATACGCAGTATTTT CASSTLAGGMTDTQYF
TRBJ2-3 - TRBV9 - TGTGCCAGCAGCGTAGGAGCGGACTCAGATACGCAGTATTTT CASSVGADSDTQYF
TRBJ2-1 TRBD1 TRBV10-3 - TGTGCCATCAGCCCGGGACAGGGAGGGGGCTATGAGCAGTTCTTC CAISPGQGGGYEQFF
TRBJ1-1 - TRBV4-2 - TGTGCCAGCAGCCAAGAAATACAGGGCGTGGGTTTCTTT CASSQEIQGVGFF
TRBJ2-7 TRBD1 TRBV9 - TGTGCCAGCAGCTACCGGGACAGGGGCTCCTACGAGCAGTACTTC CASSYRDRGSYEQYF
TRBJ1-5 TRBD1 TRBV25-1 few TGTGCCAGCAGTTCAGGGGGCGCATTTCAGCCCCAGCATTTT CASSSGGAFQPQHF
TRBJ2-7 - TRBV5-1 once TGCGCCAGCAGCTGGGACGCGGGATTAAGCCTCTACGAGCAGTACTTC CASSWDAGLSLYEQYF
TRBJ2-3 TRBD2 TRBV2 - TGTGCCAGCGGGACTAGCGGGATTCGGGATACGCAGTATTTT CASGTSGIRDTQYF
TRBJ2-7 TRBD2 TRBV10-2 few TGCGCCAGCAGTGAAAGCGGGAGTTCCCACGAGCAGTACTTC CASSESGSSHEQYF